The source of this T cell receptor beta chain is a study of blood T cell repertoires in COVID-19. Overall study: There were acute and convalescent COVID-19 samples, and they came from the United States, Italy and Spain. Sample material is recorded as cDNA or gDNA derived from T cells, B-cell-depleted T cells, or PBMCs.

Produced via immunoSEQ multiplex PCR; TCRdb's table is partial and in-frame only. This sample has about 330,000 clones, with 85% to 90% found just once. This TCR was recovered from a young woman who had recovered from COVID-19. The material sequenced was PBMCs or T cells enriched from blood (not recorded which).

For the CDR3, the DNA is TGTGCCAGCGGGTCAGGCCATCAGCCCCAGCATTTT. Encoded protein: CASGSGHQPQHF. The V call is TRBV2, the J call TRBJ1-5; no clear D. CDR1 and CDR2 from the germline V gene are SNHLY and FYNNEI. V lost 8 bases to trimming and J lost 5 bases, with 10 bases between them. The CDR3 runs 12 residues.